The present T cell receptor beta chain was sequenced within a study of shared clonotypes between healthy human individuals. The length of the CDR3 is 17 residues. The ends were cut back, 3 bases at V and 5 bases at J, with 22 bases in the middle. CDR1 KGHSH and CDR2 LQKENI come from the germline V gene. Overall study results and limits: There were few donors, and this limited the genetic and exposure-history diversity represented.

As concerns this clone: Antigen unknown.

It was across several immunoSEQ plates that each subset's genomic DNA was evenly split. Profiling relied on immunoSEQ multiplex PCR, and the TCRdb table lists in-frame clones only, not all of them. The sample includes 2 million to 2.5 million clones, under 97% of them seen just once. This receptor was obtained from a man younger than 35 in good health. V is TRBV18 and J is TRBJ2-5, with D possibly TRBD2 on 6 matching bases. The specimen was naive CD4+ T cells sorted from blood. Sample subset: CD45RA+ positively selected. CDR3 coding DNA: TGTGCCAGCTCACCGGGACTGCCACACCTCGGAGGGGAGACCCAGTACTTC. Its translation is CASSPGLPHLGGETQYF.